These 8 T cell receptor beta chains share one sample of origin, sequenced in a study of blood T cell repertoires in COVID-19. The repertoire was sequenced with immunoSEQ multiplex PCR; TCRdb's copy has only in-frame clones and lacks some. The table lists 250,000 to 350,000 clones, approximately 90% of them singletons, with about 2% in the top ten. The sequencing sample was made of peripheral blood. The receptors originated from a woman aged 45 to 65 who had recovered from COVID-19.

This clone turned up a few times. The rearrangement uses TRBV5-4 and TRBJ2-2; the D gene is possibly TRBD2 (6 bases). The CDR3 spans 14 residues. The V end lost 0 bases, the J end lost 6 bases, and 9 bases lay between the germline ends. Germline V gene data show CDR1 as SGHNT and CDR2 as YYREEE (reference sequence). As DNA, the CDR3 is TGTGCCAGCAGCTTGGGCGGGGCCCCCGGGGAGCTGTTTTTT. It codes for CASSLGGAPGELFF.

V gene TRBV27 combines with J gene TRBJ1-2; possible D gene TRBD1, 5 bases. The CDR3 sequence is 14 residues long. The germline CDR1 and CDR2 sequences are MNHEY and SMNVEV (reference sequence). V was trimmed by 5 bases and J by 2 bases, leaving 12 bases between them. The CDR3 spells CASSPLAGNYGYTF. The CDR3 DNA sequence: TGTGCCAGCAGTCCCCTCGCAGGGAACTATGGCTACACCTTC.

The chain combines TRBV7-2 with TRBJ2-3, with 10 bases lining up with TRBD1. The CDR3 loop spans 15 amino acids. Trimming removed 4 bases from V and 8 bases from J; junction bases left unmatched: 9. Germline CDR1 is SGHTA and CDR2 is FQGNSA. The CDR3 sequence: CASSSRDRGSGTQYF. The CDR3 region has the DNA TGTGCCAGCAGCTCCCGGGACAGGGGCTCCGGTACGCAGTATTTT. Combining the CDR3 with reference TRBV7-2 and TRBJ2-3 gives the whole variable domain GAGVSQSPSNKVTEKGKDVELRCDPISGHTALYWYRQSLGQGLEFLIYFQGNSAPDKSGLPSDRFSAERTGGSVSTLTIQRTQQEDSAVYLCASSSRDRGSGTQYFGPGTRLTVL.

This CDR3 is CASSERASGGETQYF. The CDR3 bases are TGTGCCAGCAGTGAGAGGGCTAGCGGGGGGGAGACCCAGTACTTC. The chain links TRBV2 to TRBJ2-5; 11 nucleotides agree with TRBD2. CDR3 size: 15 residues. Losses at the gene ends were 3 bases for V and 5 bases for J; bases not matched to a gene: 5. Germline V gives CDR1 SNHLY, CDR2 FYNNEI. Variable domain in full (rest from reference TRBV2 and TRBJ2-5): EPEVTQTPSHQVTQMGQEVILRCVPISNHLYFYWYRQILGQKVEFLVSFYNNEISEKSEIFDDQFSVERPDGSNFTLKIRSTKLEDSAMYFCASSERASGGETQYFGPGTRLLVL.

The J gene is TRBJ1-1, the V gene TRBV6-5, with D possibly matching TRBD1 (5 bases). The CDR3 length is 15 residues. Per germline, CDR1 MNHEY and CDR2 SVGAGI. V was pared by 0 bases and J by 1 base, with 9 bases between. The CDR3 here is CASSYSGGGNTEAFF. The CDR3 bases are TGTGCCAGCAGTTACTCGGGGGGAGGGAACACTGAAGCTTTCTTT.

This clone was observed a few times. The chain uses TRBV19 and TRBJ2-2; D is ambiguous. CDR3 length: 12 amino acids. The V end lost 1 base, the J end lost 8 bases, and 5 bases lay between the germline ends. Germline V gene data show CDR1 as LNHDA and CDR2 as SQIVND (reference sequence). The CDR3 coding sequence is TGTGCCAGTAGTATAGTGACAGGGGAGCTGTTTTTT. Translated: CASSIVTGELFF.

This chain links TRBV5-4 with TRBJ1-2, with D maybe TRBD1 (5 bases). Germline V CDR1 and CDR2: SGHNT, YYREEE (reference sequence). The CDR3 has 16 amino acids. Between the trimmed V and J ends, which lost 1 base and 7 bases, there was a span of 20 bases. This CDR3 is CASSLNSRGREGGYTF. The CDR3 nucleotides are TGTGCCAGCAGCTTGAATTCGAGGGGCCGGGAGGGTGGCTACACCTTC.

As concerns this clone: Other nucleotide sequences in the sample specify the same CDR3. V gene TRBV19 combines with J gene TRBJ1-1; maybe TRBD1 (6 bases). Between the trimmed V and J ends, which lost 5 bases and 0 bases, there was a span of 13 bases. Germline values: CDR1 LNHDA, CDR2 SQIVND (reference sequence). The CDR3 runs 15 residues. DNA of the CDR3: TGTGCCAGTAGTTCTCGGACAGAACTGAACACTGAAGCTTTCTTT. The encoded protein is CASSSRTELNTEAFF.